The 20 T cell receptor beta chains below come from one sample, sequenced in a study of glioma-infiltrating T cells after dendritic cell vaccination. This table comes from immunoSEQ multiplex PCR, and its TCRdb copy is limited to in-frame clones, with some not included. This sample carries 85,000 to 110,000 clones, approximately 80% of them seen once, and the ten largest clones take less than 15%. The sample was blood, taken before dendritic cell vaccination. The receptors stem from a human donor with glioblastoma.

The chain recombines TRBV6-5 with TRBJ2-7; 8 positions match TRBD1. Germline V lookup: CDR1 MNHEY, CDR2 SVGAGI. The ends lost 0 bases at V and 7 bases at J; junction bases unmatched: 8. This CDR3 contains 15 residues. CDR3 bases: TGTGCCAGCAGTTACTCGGGCAGGGGGCATGGGGAGCAGTACTTC. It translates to CASSYSGRGHGEQYF.

The CDR3 coding sequence is TGTGCCAGCTACTCGAATAACAGGGGGAACTACGAGCAGTACTTC. As protein: CASYSNNRGNYEQYF. The chain employs TRBV7-2 and TRBJ2-7, with 8 bases aligning to TRBD1. V was pared by 8 bases and J by 3 bases, with 12 bases of the junction left unmatched. Germline assignment: CDR1 SGHTA and CDR2 FQGNSA. This CDR3 has 15 residues.

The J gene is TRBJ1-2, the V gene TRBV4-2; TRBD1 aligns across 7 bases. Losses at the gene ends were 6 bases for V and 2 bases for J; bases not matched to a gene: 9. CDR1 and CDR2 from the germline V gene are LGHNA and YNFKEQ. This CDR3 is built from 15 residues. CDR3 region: CASRPEGRGNYGYTF. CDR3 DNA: TGTGCCAGCAGACCCGAGGGCAGGGGGAACTATGGCTACACCTTC.

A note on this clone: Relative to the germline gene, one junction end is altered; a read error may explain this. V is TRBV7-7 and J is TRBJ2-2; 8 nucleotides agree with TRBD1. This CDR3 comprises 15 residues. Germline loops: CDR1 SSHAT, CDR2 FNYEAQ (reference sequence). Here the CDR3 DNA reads TGTGCTAGCAGCCTGACAGGGGTGAACACCGGGGAGCTGTTTTTT. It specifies CASSLTGVNTGELFF. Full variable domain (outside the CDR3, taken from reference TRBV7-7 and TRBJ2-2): GAGVSQSPRYKVTKRGQDVTLRCDPISSHATLYWYQQALGQGPEFLTYFNYEAQPDKSGLPSDRFSAERPEGSISTLTIQRTEQRDSAMYRCASSLTGVNTGELFFGEGSRLTVL.

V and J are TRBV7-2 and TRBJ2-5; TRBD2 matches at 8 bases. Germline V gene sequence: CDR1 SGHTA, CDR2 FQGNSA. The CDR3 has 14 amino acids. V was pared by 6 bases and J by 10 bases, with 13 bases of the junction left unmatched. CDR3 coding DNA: TGTGCCAGCAGACTGATAGCGGGGTATGGAGGCCAGTACTTC. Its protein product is CASRLIAGYGGQYF.

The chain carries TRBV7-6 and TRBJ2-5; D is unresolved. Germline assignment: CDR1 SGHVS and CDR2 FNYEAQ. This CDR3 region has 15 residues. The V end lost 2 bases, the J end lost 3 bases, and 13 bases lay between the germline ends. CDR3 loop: CASSLLVSVKETQYF. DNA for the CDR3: TGTGCCAGCAGCTTATTAGTGTCCGTAAAAGAGACCCAGTACTTC.

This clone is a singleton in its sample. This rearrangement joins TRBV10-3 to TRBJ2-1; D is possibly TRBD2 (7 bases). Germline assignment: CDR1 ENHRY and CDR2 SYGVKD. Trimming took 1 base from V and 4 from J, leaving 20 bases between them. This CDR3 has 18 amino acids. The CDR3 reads CAISEFAAGGGLYNEQFF. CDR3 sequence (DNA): TGTGCCATCAGTGAGTTTGCCGCTGGGGGGGGCCTATACAATGAGCAGTTCTTC.

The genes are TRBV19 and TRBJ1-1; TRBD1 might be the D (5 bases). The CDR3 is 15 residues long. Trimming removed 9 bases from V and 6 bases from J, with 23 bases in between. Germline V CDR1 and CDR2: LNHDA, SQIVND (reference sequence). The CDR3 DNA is TGTGCCAGCGACGTGCGACAGACAGACAAATCTGAAGCTTTCTTT. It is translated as CASDVRQTDKSEAFF.

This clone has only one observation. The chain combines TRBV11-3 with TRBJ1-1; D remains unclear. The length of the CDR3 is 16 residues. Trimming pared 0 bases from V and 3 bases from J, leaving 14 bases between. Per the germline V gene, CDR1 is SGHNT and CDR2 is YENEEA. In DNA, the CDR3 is TGTGCCAGCAGCTTAGATCTTATGGGAGATTACACTGAAGCTTTCTTT. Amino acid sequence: CASSLDLMGDYTEAFF.

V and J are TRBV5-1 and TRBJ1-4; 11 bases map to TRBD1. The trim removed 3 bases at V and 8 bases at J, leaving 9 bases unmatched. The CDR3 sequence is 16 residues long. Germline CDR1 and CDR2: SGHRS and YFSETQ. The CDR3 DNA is TGCGCCAGCAGCTATTCGGGACAGGGGGTCGGGGAAAAACTGTTTTTT. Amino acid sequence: CASSYSGQGVGEKLFF. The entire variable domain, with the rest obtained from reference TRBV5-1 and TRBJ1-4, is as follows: KAGVTQTPRYLIKTRGQQVTLSCSPISGHRSVSWYQQTPGQGLQFLFEYFSETQRNKGNFPGRFSGRQFSNSRSEMNVSTLELGDSALYLCASSYSGQGVGEKLFFGSGTQLSVL.

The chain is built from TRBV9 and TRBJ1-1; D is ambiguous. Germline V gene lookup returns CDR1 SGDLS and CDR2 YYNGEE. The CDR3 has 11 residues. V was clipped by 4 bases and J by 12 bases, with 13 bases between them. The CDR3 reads CASSPLRGPFF. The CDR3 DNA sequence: TGTGCCAGCAGCCCCCTCAGAGGCCCTTTCTTT.

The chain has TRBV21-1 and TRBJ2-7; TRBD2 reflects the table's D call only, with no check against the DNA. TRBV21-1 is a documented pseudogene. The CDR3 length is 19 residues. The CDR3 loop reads CASSKVRGRPDKAGYEQYF. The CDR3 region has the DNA TGTGCCAGCAGCAAAGTCCGTGGTCGTCCCGATAAGGCCGGGTACGAGCAGTACTTC.

This CDR3 is CASSSDRVNQPQHF. The CDR3 nucleotides are TGTGCCAGCAGCTCAGACAGGGTCAATCAGCCCCAGCATTTT. V is TRBV11-2 and J is TRBJ1-5; TRBD1 aligns across 7 bases. The CDR3 extends over 14 amino acids. Germline trimming cut 4 bases from V and 3 bases from J; bases unmatched to any gene: 3. CDR1 is SGHAT, CDR2 FQNNGV, per germline.

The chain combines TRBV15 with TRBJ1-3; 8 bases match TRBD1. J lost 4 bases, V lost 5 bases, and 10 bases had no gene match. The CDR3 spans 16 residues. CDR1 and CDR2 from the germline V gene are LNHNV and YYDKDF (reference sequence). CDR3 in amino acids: CATSRPGGASGNTIYF. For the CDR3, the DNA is TGTGCCACCAGCCGCCCAGGGGGCGCATCCGGAAACACCATATATTTT.

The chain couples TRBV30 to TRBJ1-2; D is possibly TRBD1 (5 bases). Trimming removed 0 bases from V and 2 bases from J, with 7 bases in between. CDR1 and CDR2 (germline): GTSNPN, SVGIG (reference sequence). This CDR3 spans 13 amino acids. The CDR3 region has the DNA TGTGCCTGGAGTGTAGGGGAAAACTATGGCTACACCTTC. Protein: CAWSVGENYGYTF.

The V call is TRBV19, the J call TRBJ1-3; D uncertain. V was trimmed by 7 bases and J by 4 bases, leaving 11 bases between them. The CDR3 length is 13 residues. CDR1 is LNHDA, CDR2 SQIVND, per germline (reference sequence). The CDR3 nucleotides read TGTGCCAGTATCCGTGAGTTCGGAAACACCATATATTTT. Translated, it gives CASIREFGNTIYF.

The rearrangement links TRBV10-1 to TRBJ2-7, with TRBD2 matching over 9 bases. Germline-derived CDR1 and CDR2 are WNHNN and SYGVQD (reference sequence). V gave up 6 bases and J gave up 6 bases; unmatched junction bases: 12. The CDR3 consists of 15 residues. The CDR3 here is CASSAGLAGSTEQYF. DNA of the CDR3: TGCGCCAGCAGCGCGGGCCTAGCGGGGTCTACCGAGCAGTACTTC.

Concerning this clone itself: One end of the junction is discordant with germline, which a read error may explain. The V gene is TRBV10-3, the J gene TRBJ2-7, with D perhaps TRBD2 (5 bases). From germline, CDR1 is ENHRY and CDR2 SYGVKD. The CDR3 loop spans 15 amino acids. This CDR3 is CASSPAFEGGYEQYF. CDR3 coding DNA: TGTGCCAGCAGTCCCGCGTTTGAGGGTGGCTACGAGCAGTACTTC.

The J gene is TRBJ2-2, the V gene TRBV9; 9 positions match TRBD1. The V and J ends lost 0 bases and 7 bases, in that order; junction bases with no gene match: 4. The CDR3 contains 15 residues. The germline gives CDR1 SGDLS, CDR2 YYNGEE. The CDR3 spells CASSVADRGVGELFF. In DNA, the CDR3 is TGTGCCAGCAGCGTAGCCGACAGGGGGGTCGGGGAGCTGTTTTTT.

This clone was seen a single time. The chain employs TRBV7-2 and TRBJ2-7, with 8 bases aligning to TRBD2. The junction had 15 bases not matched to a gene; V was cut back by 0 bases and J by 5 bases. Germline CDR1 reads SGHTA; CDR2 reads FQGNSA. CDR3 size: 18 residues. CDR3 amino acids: CASSLAVGSGAGGDEQYF. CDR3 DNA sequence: TGTGCCAGCAGCTTAGCAGTAGGTAGCGGGGCCGGGGGGGACGAGCAGTACTTC.